This T cell receptor beta chain was captured in a study of T-cell reconstitution after alpha-beta-depleted transplantation in children. Trimming removed 2 bases from V and 0 bases from J; junction bases left unmatched: 3. CDR1 is SGHTA, CDR2 FQGNSA, per germline. The CDR3 totals 16 residues. During its preparation, the TCRbeta library received unique molecular identifiers. Via MiXCR, TCRdb re-called the PCR reads, giving one row per CDR3 protein. The sample has approximately 350,000 distinct CDR3 sequences; 10% to 15% are singletons. V usage is TRBV7-2 and J usage is TRBJ2-3, with TRBD2 matching over 9 bases. This material consisted of PBMCs, taken from the stem cell graft. The clonotype originates from a human donor who donated a stem cell graft to a child with Fanconi anemia. CDR3 region: CASSLSSGVSTDTQYF. For the CDR3, the DNA is TGTGCCAGCAGCTTATCTAGCGGGGTTAGCACAGATACGCAGTATTTT.